The source of this T cell receptor beta chain is a study of Ad26.COV2.S vaccination and SARS-CoV-2 variants. Only in-frame clones appear in the TCRdb table, and some are missing; sequencing was by immunoSEQ multiplex PCR. The profile shows fewer than 300,000 clones, approximately 87% of them singletons. Treatment reported: approximately 18 received Ad26.COV2.S at low or high dose, single or two shots; several received placebo; per-sample allocation not given. Collection of samples fell on day 63 after the first vaccine or placebo injection. Participants' vaccine, an Ad26 vector, delivered Wuhan-strain SARS-CoV-2 spike. The CDR3 covers 14 residues. Germline V gene sequence: CDR1 SGHTA, CDR2 FQGNSA. V was pared by 1 base and J by 5 bases, with 11 bases between.

The source material was peripheral blood, sampled in a trial of Ad26.COV2.S vaccine versus placebo. The origin of this receptor is a person aged 18-65 years who received the Ad26.COV2.S COVID-19 vaccine or a placebo. This chain connects TRBV7-2 to TRBJ1-2; the D is unclear. The CDR3 loop is CASSLGAGGYGYTF. CDR3 in DNA: TGTGCCAGCAGCTTAGGGGCAGGAGGTTATGGCTACACCTTC.